This passage covers 22 T cell receptor beta chains from one sample sequenced in a study of identical twins. Each CDR3 protein is one row after TCRdb ran MiXCR on the 5' RACE reads. Counted here are a few hundred thousand distinct CDR3 sequences, 9% to 10% occurring once; the ten biggest clones make up roughly 3%. This same sample was also taken into another study, of yellow fever vaccine responses in identical twins.

Sequenced: PBMCs. These receptors all come from a woman aged 18-30 years in good health.

The sample holds a few counts of this clonotype. The chain uses TRBV15 and TRBJ2-3; tentatively, D is TRBD1 (5 bases). Germline assignment: CDR1 LNHNV and CDR2 YYDKDF (reference sequence). The CDR3 runs to 13 residues. V dropped 6 bases and J dropped 2 bases, with 9 bases sitting between them. CDR3 sequence: CATRTDPTDTQYF. DNA of the CDR3: TGTGCCACCAGGACAGACCCCACAGATACGCAGTATTTT.

V is TRBV28 and J is TRBJ2-7, with D possibly matching TRBD1 (5 bases). Germline V gives CDR1 MDHEN, CDR2 SYDVKM. This CDR3 has 14 amino acids. The V gene lost 3 bases and the J gene lost 3 bases, with 12 bases spanning the gap. The CDR3: CASSFQGWVYEQYF. CDR3 in DNA: TGTGCCAGCAGTTTCCAGGGTTGGGTCTACGAGCAGTACTTC.

As concerns this clonotype: A much larger clonotype is one base distant, so this may be a read error. The gene calls are TRBV29-1 and TRBJ2-2, with D unresolved. CDR1 is SQVTM, CDR2 ANQGSEA, per germline. Trimming left V 4 bases short and J 4 bases short, with 4 bases between. This CDR3 comprises 11 residues. The chain's CDR3 is CSVVVTGELFF. Here the CDR3 DNA reads TGCAGCGTTGTGGTCACCGGGGAGCTGTTTTTT.

The V and J genes are TRBV9 and TRBJ2-2; D perhaps matches TRBD2 (6 bases). Germline V lookup: CDR1 SGDLS, CDR2 YYNGEE. The V end was cut by 1 base, the J end by 0 bases, with 10 bases between. This CDR3 comprises 16 residues. CDR3: CASSVSDYPNTGELFF. CDR3 sequence (DNA): TGTGCCAGCAGCGTATCGGACTACCCGAACACCGGGGAGCTGTTTTTT.

This clonotype was seen at least ten times. V gene TRBV29-1 combines with J gene TRBJ1-1; D not resolved. Germline V lookup: CDR1 SQVTM, CDR2 ANQGSEA. Trimming removed 3 bases from V and 11 bases from J, with 16 bases in between. There are 12 residues in the CDR3. The CDR3 nucleotides read TGCAGCGTTGAGTCCCGGGCGCTTGGGGCTTTCTTT. Translated, it gives CSVESRALGAFF.

This clonotype showed up many times. The chain recombines TRBV7-2 with TRBJ1-6; 8 bases are shared with TRBD1. With V trimmed by 3 bases and J by 8 bases, 6 bases remained unmatched. The CDR3 sequence is 15 residues long. Per germline, CDR1 SGHTA and CDR2 FQGNSA. This CDR3 is CASSLVTGAYSPLHF. CDR3 nucleotides: TGTGCCAGCAGCTTGGTGACAGGGGCTTATTCACCCCTCCACTTT.

In this sample, this clonotype turned up many times. The chain employs TRBV10-3 and TRBJ2-2; unclear D gene. Germline CDR1 is ENHRY and CDR2 is SYGVKD. Trimming took 0 bases from V and 4 from J, leaving 9 bases between them. The CDR3 has 15 residues. The CDR3 DNA sequence: TGTGCCATCAGTGAGTCGGCCGACGGCACCGGGGAGCTGTTTTTT. This codes for CAISESADGTGELFF.

This chain connects TRBV3-1 to TRBJ2-7; a weak D match, TRBD2 (6 bases). Germline CDR1 and CDR2: LGHDT and YNNKEL (reference sequence). The V and J ends lost 4 bases and 2 bases respectively, with 15 bases between them. The CDR3 runs 15 residues. CDR3 sequence reads: CASSPLPSATYEQYF. In nucleotides, the CDR3 is TGTGCCAGCAGCCCCCTTCCTAGCGCGACCTACGAGCAGTACTTC.

In nucleotides, the CDR3 is TGTGCCAGCAGTCTTCGGGAAGTCGGGTATGGCTACACCTTC. Amino acid sequence: CASSLREVGYGYTF. The V and J genes are TRBV12-3 or TRBV12-4 and TRBJ1-2; D gene unclear. The CDR3 has 14 amino acids. Trimming took 5 bases from V and 5 from J, leaving 15 bases between them.

This clonotype has just a few counts. The genes are TRBV20-1 and TRBJ2-5, with D possibly being TRBD2 (7 bases). This CDR3 contains 16 residues. CDR1 and CDR2 (germline): DFQATT, SNEGSKA (reference sequence). V was trimmed by 3 bases and J by 7 bases, leaving 24 bases between them. CDR3 nucleotide sequence: TGCAGTGCTAGGGGGGGGGCGGGACTTAGGTATAGGACCCAGTACTTC. Translated, it gives CSARGGAGLRYRTQYF.

This clonotype has ten or more counts. This rearrangement joins TRBV9 to TRBJ1-4, with D unclear. Trimming took 0 bases from V and 6 from J, leaving 15 bases between them. The CDR3 contains 16 residues. CDR1 is SGDLS and CDR2 is YYNGEE in the germline V gene. The CDR3 DNA sequence: TGTGCCAGCAGCGTAGGTGGGGTTGGACCCGATGAAAAACTGTTTTTT. This gives the protein CASSVGGVGPDEKLFF.

The chain links TRBV27 to TRBJ2-1, with a possible D match to TRBD1 (7 bases). The length of the CDR3 is 13 residues. Germline V gene sequence: CDR1 MNHEY, CDR2 SMNVEV (reference sequence). Trimming took off 8 bases at V and 4 bases at J, with 12 bases between the two ends. The CDR3 is CASGGGAYNEQFF. Here the CDR3 DNA reads TGTGCCAGCGGAGGGGGCGCTTACAATGAGCAGTTCTTC.

This clonotype was counted between two and nine times. The chain carries TRBV24-1 and TRBJ2-2, with D unclear. V gave up 0 bases and J gave up 5 bases, with 6 bases separating them. Germline CDR1 reads KGHDR; CDR2 reads SFDVKD. The CDR3 spans 14 residues. The CDR3 sequence is CATSDLLGTGELFF. The CDR3 DNA reads TGTGCCACCAGTGATTTGCTCGGTACCGGGGAGCTGTTTTTT.

This clonotype was seen many times. CDR3 DNA sequence: TGTGCCATCAGACGGGGGGGGCAGGAGGGTTACGAGCAGTACTTC. Its translation: CAIRRGGQEGYEQYF. The V gene is TRBV10-3, the J gene TRBJ2-7; 8 bases align to TRBD2. Trimming took 6 bases from V and 4 from J; bases not matched to a gene: 11. CDR1 and CDR2 from the germline V gene are ENHRY and SYGVKD. The length of the CDR3 is 15 residues.

The V gene is TRBV4-3, the J gene TRBJ2-5; D is undetermined. The CDR3 totals 15 residues. The germline gives CDR1 LGHNA, CDR2 YSLEER. V lost 0 bases, J lost 7 bases, and 15 bases lay in between. CDR3 sequence reads: CASSQEVGLRRTQYF. The CDR3 DNA is TGCGCCAGCAGCCAAGAAGTGGGTCTACGGAGGACCCAGTACTTC.

The chain uses TRBV19 and TRBJ2-3; D gene unclear. The ends were cut back, 3 bases at V and 13 bases at J, with 14 bases in the middle. Germline loops: CDR1 LNHDA, CDR2 SQIVND (reference sequence). There are 12 residues in the CDR3. This CDR3 is CASSMHWMGKYF. CDR3 DNA: TGTGCCAGTAGTATGCACTGGATGGGCAAGTATTTT.

In DNA, the CDR3 is TGTGCCAGTAGTATTTATGGGCCGGGACTAAGCACAGATACGCAGTATTTT. Translation gives CASSIYGPGLSTDTQYF. The chain joins TRBV19 to TRBJ2-3; 7 bases map to TRBD2. The germline CDR1 and CDR2 sequences are LNHDA and SQIVND (reference sequence). The CDR3 contains 17 residues. Trimming at V came to 3 bases and at J to 0 bases, leaving 9 bases not matched to a gene. Full variable domain (rest looked up from reference TRBV19 and TRBJ2-3): DGGITQSPKYLFRKEGQNVTLSCEQNLNHDAMYWYRQDPGQGLRLIYYSQIVNDFQKGDIAEGYSVSREKKESFPLTVTSAQKNPTAFYLCASSIYGPGLSTDTQYFGPGTRLTVL.

This clonotype has just a few counts. The genes are TRBV6-5 and TRBJ2-7; perhaps D is TRBD1 or TRBD2 (5 bases each). The length of the CDR3 is 12 residues. Trimming took off 6 bases at V and 6 bases at J, with 12 bases between the two ends. CDR1 MNHEY and CDR2 SVGAGI come from the germline V gene. CDR3 residues: CASRDPGREQYF. The CDR3 nucleotides read TGTGCCAGCAGAGACCCGGGGCGCGAGCAGTACTTC.

V gene TRBV19 combines with J gene TRBJ2-3, with 7 nucleotides matching TRBD2. The CDR3 totals 17 residues. In germline, CDR1 is LNHDA, CDR2 SQIVND (reference sequence). Unmatched junction bases numbered 12, after V lost 5 bases and J lost 1 base. The DNA of the CDR3 is TGTGCCAGTAGTGCGAGCCTCTACCGGGAGGGCACAGATACGCAGTATTTT. The encoded protein is CASSASLYREGTDTQYF. The entire variable domain, with the rest obtained from reference TRBV19 and TRBJ2-3, is as follows: DGGITQSPKYLFRKEGQNVTLSCEQNLNHDAMYWYRQDPGQGLRLIYYSQIVNDFQKGDIAEGYSVSREKKESFPLTVTSAQKNPTAFYLCASSASLYREGTDTQYFGPGTRLTVL.

For the CDR3, the DNA is TGTGCCAGCAGCGTAGGTGCCGCCAGGGGCACTGAAGCTTTCTTT. Its protein is CASSVGAARGTEAFF. The chain recombines TRBV9 with TRBJ1-1, with D maybe TRBD1 (6 bases). The CDR3 covers 15 residues. Per the germline V gene, CDR1 is SGDLS and CDR2 is YYNGEE. V shed 0 bases and J shed 4 bases, with 13 bases lying between them. Supplemented by reference TRBV9 and TRBJ1-1, the full variable domain reads DSGVTQTPKHLITATGQRVTLRCSPRSGDLSVYWYQQSLDQGLQFLIQYYNGEERAKGNILERFSAQQFPDLHSELNLSSLELGDSALYFCASSVGAARGTEAFFGQGTRLTVV.

Many counts were recorded for this clonotype. The rearrangement links TRBV7-9 to TRBJ2-1; D remains ambiguous. V was clipped by 5 bases and J by 2 bases, with 13 bases between them. Germline V gene sequence: CDR1 SEHNR, CDR2 FQNEAQ (reference sequence). The CDR3 length is 15 residues. The CDR3 here is CASSPIITPYNEQFF. In DNA, the CDR3 is TGTGCCAGCAGCCCAATAATCACTCCCTACAATGAGCAGTTCTTC.

This clonotype was picked up many times. J is TRBJ1-2 and V is TRBV27; 7 positions agree with TRBD1. Unmatched junction bases numbered 2, after V lost 5 bases and J lost 2 bases. The CDR3 is made up of 13 amino acids. Germline V gene lookup returns CDR1 MNHEY and CDR2 SMNVEV (reference sequence). The CDR3 sequence is CASSVTGNYGYTF. CDR3 in DNA: TGTGCCAGCAGTGTGACAGGGAACTATGGCTACACCTTC.